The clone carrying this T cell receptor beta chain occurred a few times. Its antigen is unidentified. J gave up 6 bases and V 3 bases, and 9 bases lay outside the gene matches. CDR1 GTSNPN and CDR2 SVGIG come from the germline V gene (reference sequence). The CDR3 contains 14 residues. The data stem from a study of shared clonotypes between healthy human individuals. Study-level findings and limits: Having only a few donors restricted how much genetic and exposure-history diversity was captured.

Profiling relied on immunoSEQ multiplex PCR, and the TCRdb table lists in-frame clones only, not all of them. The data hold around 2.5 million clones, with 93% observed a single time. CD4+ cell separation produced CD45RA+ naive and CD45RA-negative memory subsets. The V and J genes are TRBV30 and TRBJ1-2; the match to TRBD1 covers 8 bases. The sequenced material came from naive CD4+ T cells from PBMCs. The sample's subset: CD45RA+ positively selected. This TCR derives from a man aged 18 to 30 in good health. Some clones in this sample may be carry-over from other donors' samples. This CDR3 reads CAWRSSGGRDGYTF. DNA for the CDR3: TGTGCCTGGAGGTCATCAGGGGGCAGAGATGGCTACACCTTC.